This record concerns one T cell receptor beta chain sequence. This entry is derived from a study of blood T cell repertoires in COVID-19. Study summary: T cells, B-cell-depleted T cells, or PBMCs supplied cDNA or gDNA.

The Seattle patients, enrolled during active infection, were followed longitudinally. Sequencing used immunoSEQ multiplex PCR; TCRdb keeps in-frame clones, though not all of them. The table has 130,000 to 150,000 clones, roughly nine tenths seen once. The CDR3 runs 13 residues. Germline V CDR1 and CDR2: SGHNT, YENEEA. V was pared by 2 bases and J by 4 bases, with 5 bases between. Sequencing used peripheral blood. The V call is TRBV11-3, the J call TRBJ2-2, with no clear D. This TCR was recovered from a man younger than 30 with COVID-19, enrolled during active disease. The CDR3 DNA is TGTGCCAGCAGCTTATCCCGCACCGGGGAGCTGTTTTTT. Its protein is CASSLSRTGELFF.